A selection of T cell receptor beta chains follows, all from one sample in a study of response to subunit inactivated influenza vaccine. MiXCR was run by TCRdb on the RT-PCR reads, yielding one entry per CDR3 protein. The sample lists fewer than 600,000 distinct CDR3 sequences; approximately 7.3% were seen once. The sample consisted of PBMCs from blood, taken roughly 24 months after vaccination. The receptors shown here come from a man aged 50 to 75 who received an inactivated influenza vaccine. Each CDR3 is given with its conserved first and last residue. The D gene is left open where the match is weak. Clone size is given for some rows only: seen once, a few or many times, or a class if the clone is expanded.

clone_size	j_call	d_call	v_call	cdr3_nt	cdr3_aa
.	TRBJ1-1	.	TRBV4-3	TGCGCCAGCAGCCAACCCCCCAGGAGCACTGAAGCTTTCTTT	CASSQPPRSTEAFF
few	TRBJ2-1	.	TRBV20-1	TGCAGTGCTAAGGCCCTCAGGGGTTACAATGAGCAGTTCTTC	CSAKALRGYNEQFF
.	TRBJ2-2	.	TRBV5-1	TGCGCCAGCAGCTTAGTTGACGCCGGGGAGCTGTTTTTT	CASSLVDAGELFF
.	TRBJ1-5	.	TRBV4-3	TGCGCCAGCAGCCAAGGGCTAAGCTACAATCAGCCCCAGCATTTT	CASSQGLSYNQPQHF
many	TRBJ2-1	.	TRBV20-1	TGCAGTGCTAGTACATTAGCTAGCTCCTACAATGAGCAGTTCTTC	CSASTLASSYNEQFF
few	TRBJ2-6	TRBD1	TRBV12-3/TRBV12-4	TGTGCCAGCAGTCCCAGAAGGGACAGAGTTCCTGGGGCCAACGTCCTGACTTTC	CASSPRRDRVPGANVLTF
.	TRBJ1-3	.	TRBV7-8	TGTGCCAGCAGCTTGGACAGTTATGGAAACACCATATATTTT	CASSLDSYGNTIYF
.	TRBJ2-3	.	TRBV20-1	TGCAGTGCTAGGCCCGCGGTGGGGCTGCCAGATACGCAGTATTTT	CSARPAVGLPDTQYF
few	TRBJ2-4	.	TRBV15	TGTGCCACCAGCAGATGGGGGAGCGGAGGAAAAAACATTCAGTACTTC	CATSRWGSGGKNIQYF
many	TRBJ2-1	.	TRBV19	TGTGCCAGTAGTGTTGGGCTTTCCAATGAGCAGTTCTTC	CASSVGLSNEQFF
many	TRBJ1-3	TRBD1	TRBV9	TGTGCCAGCAGCTTCTCCGGGACAGGGCTCTCTGGAAACACCATATATTTT	CASSFSGTGLSGNTIYF
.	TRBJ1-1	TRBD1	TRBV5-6	TGTGCCAGCAGCTCCGGGACAGGGAAGTTGAGGGCTTTCTTT	CASSSGTGKLRAFF
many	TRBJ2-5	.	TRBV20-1	TGCAGTGCTAGGAAGCGAGAGACCCAGTACTTC	CSARKRETQYF
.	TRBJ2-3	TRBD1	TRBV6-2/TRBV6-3	TGTGCCAGCAGTTACTCACGGGACAGGGCTTATTTT	CASSYSRDRAYF
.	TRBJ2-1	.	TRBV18	TGTGCCAGCTCACCCTCCGGCAGCGAGCAGTTCTTC	CASSPSGSEQFF
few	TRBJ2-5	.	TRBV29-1	TGCAGCGTCCGCAGACAGATGGTGGGCGAGACCCAGTACTTC	CSVRRQMVGETQYF
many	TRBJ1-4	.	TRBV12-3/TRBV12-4	TGTGCCAGCAGCGCCCGTCACCTGGGGACTAATGAAAAACTGTTTTTT	CASSARHLGTNEKLFF
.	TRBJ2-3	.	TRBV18	TGTGCCAGCTCACCACGGGCGGTGACTAGCACAGATACGCAGTATTTT	CASSPRAVTSTDTQYF
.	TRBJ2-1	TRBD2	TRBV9	TGTGCCAGCAGCGCCCCGGGACTAGCGGGCCCGAGCTCCTACAATGAGCAGTTCTTC	CASSAPGLAGPSSYNEQFF
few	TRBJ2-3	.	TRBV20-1	TGCAGTGCTAGCTGGCAGGGGATTGGTACGCAGTATTTT	CSASWQGIGTQYF
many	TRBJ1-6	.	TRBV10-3	TGTGCCATCAGAGCTACAGACGGACTCCCCCTCCACTTT	CAIRATDGLPLHF
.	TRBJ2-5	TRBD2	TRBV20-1	TGCAGTGCTATTATTAGCGGGGAAGAGACCCAGTACTTC	CSAIISGEETQYF